These 31 T cell receptor beta chains were all obtained from the same sample, sequenced in a study of T cells expressing NK-cell markers. Reprocessing the 5' RACE reads, TCRdb reports a single entry for every CDR3 protein and omits DNA. Its table records roughly 350,000 distinct CDR3 sequences. Sequenced material: blood T cells: a sorted CD56 or NKG2C T cell subset, CD4+ or CD8+ T cells, or bulk PBMC T cells (not recorded which). Source of these receptors: a man between 18 and 69 years old in good health.

The genes are TRBV18 and TRBJ2-7; TCRdb gives TRBD1 as the D gene, but with no DNA this cannot be confirmed. This CDR3 region has 14 residues. Germline CDR1 reads KGHSH; CDR2 reads LQKENI. This CDR3 is CASSPVGGFYEQYF. The full variable domain, its missing parts supplied by reference TRBV18 and TRBJ2-7, is NAGVMQNPRHLVRRRGQEARLRCSPMKGHSHVYWYRQLPEEGLKFMVYLQKENIIDESGMPKERFSAEFPKEGPSILRIQQVVRGDSAAYFCASSPVGGFYEQYFGPGTRLTVT.

V usage is TRBV7-9 and J usage is TRBJ1-2; TCRdb indicates TRBD1, and absent DNA this call remains unverified. Germline V gives CDR1 SEHNR, CDR2 FQNEAQ (reference sequence). CDR3 length: 15 amino acids. This chain's CDR3 is CASSRSQGINYGYTF.

This sequence joins TRBV5-6 and TRBJ2-2; TCRdb's D call, TRBD2, is unchecked because there is no DNA. Germline-derived CDR1 and CDR2 are SGHDT and YYEEEE. The CDR3 runs 15 residues. CDR3 protein: CASSSAGTGTGELFF.

CDR3 region: CSARSVTDEQYF. The chain employs TRBV20-1 and TRBJ2-7. Per germline, CDR1 DFQATT and CDR2 SNEGSKA (reference sequence). The CDR3 runs 12 residues.

This chain uses TRBV5-1 with TRBJ2-5; TCRdb's assignment of TRBD2 cannot be checked, as there is no DNA. The CDR3 spans 17 residues. Germline values: CDR1 SGHRS, CDR2 YFSETQ. CDR3 region: CASRPGTSGVPRETQYF. The full variable domain, completed using reference TRBV5-1 and TRBJ2-5, is KAGVTQTPRYLIKTRGQQVTLSCSPISGHRSVSWYQQTPGQGLQFLFEYFSETQRNKGNFPGRFSGRQFSNSRSEMNVSTLELGDSALYLCASRPGTSGVPRETQYFGPGTRLLVL.

This rearrangement joins TRBV7-2 to TRBJ1-6; TCRdb's assignment of TRBD1 cannot be checked, as there is no DNA. The length of the CDR3 is 14 residues. Germline-derived CDR1 and CDR2 are SGHTA and FQGNSA. The CDR3 protein is CASRDGTGNSPLHF.

V gene TRBV4-2 combines with J gene TRBJ2-4; absent DNA, TCRdb's TRBD1 call cannot be checked. This CDR3 is built from 17 residues. Germline CDR1 is LGHNA and CDR2 is YNFKEQ. The CDR3 sequence: CASSQELGDRAKNIQYF.

V is TRBV3-1 and J is TRBJ2-1; there is no DNA to check the TCRdb D call of TRBD2. The CDR3 totals 19 residues. In germline, CDR1 is LGHDT, CDR2 YNNKEL (reference sequence). CDR3 in amino acids: CASSRRLAGGPKGHNEQFF.

CDR3 sequence: CASSSGLAEPGDTQYF. The gene calls are TRBV11-3 and TRBJ2-3; TCRdb calls TRBD2, which cannot be checked without DNA. The germline gives CDR1 SGHNT, CDR2 YENEEA. CDR3 length: 16 amino acids. Based on the CDR3 plus reference TRBV11-3 and TRBJ2-3, the full variable domain is EAGVVQSPRYKIIEKKQPVAFWCNPISGHNTLYWYLQNLGQGPELLIRYENEEAVDDSQLPKDRFSAERLKGVDSTLKIQPAELGDSAVYLCASSSGLAEPGDTQYFGPGTRLTVL.

The gene calls are TRBV7-2 and TRBJ2-3; TCRdb's assignment of TRBD2 cannot be checked, as there is no DNA. Germline loops: CDR1 SGHTA, CDR2 FQGNSA. The CDR3 contains 14 residues. This chain's CDR3 is CASSPPPPADTQYF.

The chain is built from TRBV7-2 and TRBJ2-3; TCRdb's D call of TRBD1 is untestable without DNA. This CDR3 is 15 amino acids long. Per the germline V gene, CDR1 is SGHTA and CDR2 is FQGNSA. The CDR3 sequence is CASSPRFAGADTQYF.

The V call is TRBV3-1, the J call TRBJ2-2; no DNA is available, so the TRBD2 call from TCRdb remains unchecked. CDR1 is LGHDT and CDR2 is YNNKEL in the germline V gene (reference sequence). The CDR3 loop spans 16 amino acids. The CDR3 sequence: CASRGGGRANTGELFF.

This chain joins TRBV15 and TRBJ1-5; checking the TCRdb D call of TRBD1 is not possible without DNA. The CDR3 is made up of 14 amino acids. From germline, CDR1 is LNHNV and CDR2 YYDKDF (reference sequence). This CDR3 reads CATSNIGPPQPQHF.

The rearrangement joins TRBV15 to TRBJ1-2; TCRdb's D call of TRBD1 is untestable without DNA. Germline V CDR1 and CDR2: LNHNV, YYDKDF (reference sequence). The length of the CDR3 is 17 residues. CDR3 residues: CATSREYTGTENYGYTF.

This chain connects TRBV27 to TRBJ2-3; the TCRdb D gene call, TRBD1, has no DNA to confirm it. The length of the CDR3 is 15 residues. Germline V CDR1 and CDR2: MNHEY, SMNVEV (reference sequence). This CDR3 reads CASRGLGQGTDTQYF.

J is TRBJ2-1 and V is TRBV19. CDR3 length equals 12 residues. Germline V gene data show CDR1 as LNHDA and CDR2 as SQIVND (reference sequence). The CDR3 spells CASSIRTNEQFF. The variable domain in full, with the rest retrieved from reference TRBV19 and TRBJ2-1, is DGGITQSPKYLFRKEGQNVTLSCEQNLNHDAMYWYRQDPGQGLRLIYYSQIVNDFQKGDIAEGYSVSREKKESFPLTVTSAQKNPTAFYLCASSIRTNEQFFGPGTRLTVL.

The genes are TRBV7-9 and TRBJ1-3; TCRdb's D call of TRBD1 is untestable without DNA. CDR1 SEHNR and CDR2 FQNEAQ come from the germline V gene (reference sequence). This CDR3 region has 16 residues. CDR3 region: CASSSQVRQSGNTIYF.

The CDR3 loop reads CASSAGTVGGNTIYF. The J gene is TRBJ1-3, the V gene TRBV9; TCRdb designates TRBD1, a call that cannot be tested without DNA. CDR3 length: 15 amino acids. Germline CDR1 is SGDLS and CDR2 is YYNGEE. Together with reference TRBV9 and TRBJ1-3, the CDR3 gives the full variable domain: DSGVTQTPKHLITATGQRVTLRCSPRSGDLSVYWYQQSLDQGLQFLIQYYNGEERAKGNILERFSAQQFPDLHSELNLSSLELGDSALYFCASSAGTVGGNTIYFGEGSWLTVV.

The V gene is TRBV2, the J gene TRBJ1-2; TCRdb lists TRBD1, though no DNA is available to test this call. The CDR3 length is 13 residues. CDR1 and CDR2 from the germline V gene are SNHLY and FYNNEI. The CDR3 loop reads CASSPGTVYGYTF. The full variable domain, completed using reference TRBV2 and TRBJ1-2, is EPEVTQTPSHQVTQMGQEVILRCVPISNHLYFYWYRQILGQKVEFLVSFYNNEISEKSEIFDDQFSVERPDGSNFTLKIRSTKLEDSAMYFCASSPGTVYGYTFGSGTRLTVV.

The chain recombines TRBV18 with TRBJ2-7. The CDR3 length is 16 residues. In germline, CDR1 is KGHSH, CDR2 LQKENI. CDR3 loop: CASSLDHQKSSYEQYF. The complete variable domain, with remaining parts taken from reference TRBV18 and TRBJ2-7, reads NAGVMQNPRHLVRRRGQEARLRCSPMKGHSHVYWYRQLPEEGLKFMVYLQKENIIDESGMPKERFSAEFPKEGPSILRIQQVVRGDSAAYFCASSLDHQKSSYEQYFGPGTRLTVT.

V gene TRBV11-2 combines with J gene TRBJ2-5; no DNA is available, so the TRBD1 call from TCRdb remains unchecked. Germline CDR1 reads SGHAT; CDR2 reads FQNNGV. CDR3 length: 13 residues. CDR3 sequence: CASRGTEQETQYF.

The genes are TRBV20-1 and TRBJ1-5; TCRdb's assignment of TRBD1 cannot be checked, as there is no DNA. Germline V CDR1 and CDR2: DFQATT, SNEGSKA (reference sequence). The CDR3 loop spans 14 amino acids. The CDR3 sequence is CSARAGTDISPQHF.

The rearrangement links TRBV7-2 to TRBJ2-7; without DNA, the TCRdb call of TRBD1 cannot be checked. Germline lookup yields CDR1 SGHTA and CDR2 FQGNSA. CDR3 size: 13 residues. CDR3 region: CASKGQGSYEQYF.

The chain is built from TRBV28 and TRBJ2-2. Germline V gene lookup returns CDR1 MDHEN and CDR2 SYDVKM. The CDR3 runs 13 residues. Here the CDR3 reads CASRRQNGGELFF.

The gene calls are TRBV3-1 and TRBJ1-4; the TCRdb call, TRBD1, lacks DNA for checking. CDR1 is LGHDT and CDR2 is YNNKEL in the germline V gene (reference sequence). The CDR3 is made up of 15 amino acids. This CDR3 is CASSQDKKGAAKLFF.

The chain combines TRBV30 with TRBJ1-5; TCRdb gives TRBD1 as the D gene, but with no DNA this cannot be confirmed. The CDR3 is 15 amino acids. From germline, CDR1 is GTSNPN and CDR2 SVGIG (reference sequence). The chain's CDR3 is CAWSLRDGYNQPQHF.

The V call is TRBV29-1, the J call TRBJ1-5; without DNA, the TCRdb call of TRBD1 cannot be checked. Germline V gene data show CDR1 as SQVTM and CDR2 as ANQGSEA. The CDR3 sequence is 13 residues long. CDR3 residues: CSVEKGKGGPQHF.

V usage is TRBV4-2 and J usage is TRBJ2-2; TCRdb's assignment of TRBD2 cannot be checked, as there is no DNA. The CDR3 totals 14 residues. The germline V gene has CDR1 LGHNA and CDR2 YNFKEQ. The CDR3 here is CASRLAGLTGELFF.

This sequence joins TRBV7-2 and TRBJ2-1; TCRdb's D gene call, TRBD2, goes unchecked for lack of DNA. Germline CDR1 reads SGHTA; CDR2 reads FQGNSA. The CDR3 extends over 16 amino acids. CDR3: CASRAGSGGFYNEQFF. Filled out from reference TRBV7-2 and TRBJ2-1, the complete variable domain reads GAGVSQSPSNKVTEKGKDVELRCDPISGHTALYWYRQSLGQGLEFLIYFQGNSAPDKSGLPSDRFSAERTGGSVSTLTIQRTQQEDSAVYLCASRAGSGGFYNEQFFGPGTRLTVL.

The chain carries TRBV25-1 and TRBJ1-1; as DNA is missing, the TRBD1 call by TCRdb cannot be tested. Germline V gene sequence: CDR1 MGHDK, CDR2 SYGVNS. This CDR3 contains 14 residues. This CDR3 is CASSDRTGRDEAFF.

The chain is built from TRBV6-1 and TRBJ1-5; the TCRdb call, TRBD1, lacks DNA for checking. CDR1 MNHNS and CDR2 SASEGT come from the germline V gene. The CDR3 contains 16 residues. CDR3 sequence reads: CASKNLKTGLNQPQHF.